Below are 5 T cell receptor beta chains sequenced from a single sample in a study of blood T cells in healthy people across ages. Through a sample-barcoded 5' primer and a J-beta primer mix, a second PCR was run for 7 to 11 cycles. TCRdb redid the calling of the 5' RACE reads with MiXCR, one entry per CDR3 protein. The sample has fewer than 2,000,000 distinct CDR3 sequences, around 40% seen once. The source material was blood. All receptors derive from a human donor in good health.

This clonotype appeared a few times. V gene TRBV28 combines with J gene TRBJ2-7, with D perhaps TRBD1 or TRBD2 (5 bases each). Trimming stripped 4 bases from V and 3 bases from J, with 16 bases between. CDR1 and CDR2 (germline): MDHEN, SYDVKM. The CDR3 is made up of 15 amino acids. The CDR3 DNA reads as TGTGCCAGCAGTTCGCCGGGACCCCCCTACTACGAGCAGTACTTC. Translating gives CASSSPGPPYYEQYF. The whole variable domain, filled in from reference TRBV28 and TRBJ2-7, reads DVKVTQSSRYLVKRTGEKVFLECVQDMDHENMFWYRQDPGLGLRLIYFSYDVKMKEKGDIPEGYSVSREKKERFSLILESASTNQTSMYLCASSSPGPPYYEQYFGPGTRLTVT.

This clonotype was counted a single time. The gene calls are TRBV30 and TRBJ1-2; the D gene is possibly TRBD1 (6 bases). Germline assignment: CDR1 GTSNPN and CDR2 SVGIG (reference sequence). The V end lost 3 bases, the J end lost 8 bases, and 19 bases lay between the germline ends. The CDR3 covers 14 residues. This CDR3 reads CAWRTSNRVSGYTF. Here the CDR3 DNA reads TGTGCCTGGAGAACGTCAAACAGGGTATCCGGCTACACCTTC.

J is TRBJ1-2 and V is TRBV29-1; D possibly corresponds to TRBD1 (6 bases). This CDR3 contains 13 residues. Per germline, CDR1 SQVTM and CDR2 ANQGSEA. V lost 7 bases and J lost 5, with 17 bases in between. The DNA of the CDR3 is TGCAGCGGTGGAGGGGGGCAGGATTATGGCTACACCTTC. Its translation is CSGGGGQDYGYTF. Full variable domain (remainder filled in from reference TRBV29-1 and TRBJ1-2): SAVISQKPSRDICQRGTSLTIQCQVDSQVTMMFWYRQQPGQSLTLIATANQGSEATYESGFVIDKFPISRPNLTFSTLTVSNMSPEDSSIYLCSGGGGQDYGYTFGSGTRLTVV.

The chain joins TRBV28 to TRBJ1-5; TRBD1 is a possible D gene (5 bases). V lost 3 bases, J lost 0 bases, and 18 bases lay in between. CDR3 size: 18 residues. CDR1 MDHEN and CDR2 SYDVKM come from the germline V gene. Here the CDR3 reads CASSFGIGADNSNQPQHF. CDR3 nucleotide sequence: TGTGCCAGCAGTTTTGGGATTGGGGCAGATAATAGCAATCAGCCCCAGCATTTT. The variable domain in full, with the rest retrieved from reference TRBV28 and TRBJ1-5, is DVKVTQSSRYLVKRTGEKVFLECVQDMDHENMFWYRQDPGLGLRLIYFSYDVKMKEKGDIPEGYSVSREKKERFSLILESASTNQTSMYLCASSFGIGADNSNQPQHFGDGTRLSIL.

Points on this clonotype: Sequence at one end of the junction differs from germline and may be a read error. The gene calls are TRBV15 and TRBJ2-1; 7 bases map to TRBD1. This CDR3 spans 15 amino acids. CDR1 LNHNV and CDR2 YYDKDF come from the germline V gene (reference sequence). The CDR3 DNA is TGTGCCGCCAGCAGCCGACAGGGAGCACACAATGAGCAGTTCTTC. Protein sequence: CAASSRQGAHNEQFF.